This T cell receptor beta chain was documented in a study of PD-L1 blockade in urothelial cancer (TCRdb year 2017). Study-level background: All patients started therapy at some point between 2014 and 2016 and received atezolizumab 1,200 mg intravenously every 3 weeks. Blood samples were analyzed at 3 weeks after treatment start (second dose) and at 6 weeks after treatment start. Durable clinical benefit was achieved by nine patients and was not achieved by 20 patients. A median of around 150,000 T cells and 65,000 to 90,000 unique TCRs was obtained from blood samples, and a median clonality of 0.080 was observed. In the same patients, whole exome sequencing and RNA sequencing of pretreatment tumors were performed in addition to TCR sequencing. About nine tenths of the roughly 29 patients were identified as males with urothelial cancer of bladder origin, and a prior smoking history was reported by 18 of 29 patients. Twenty-nine patients had pretreatment blood TCR-seq, some 25 had at least one posttreatment blood collection, and some 25 had tumor TCR-seq. Pretreatment tumor samples, along with matched peripheral blood collected serially before and after atezolizumab treatment, underwent TCR sequencing. An ECOG performance status of 0 or 1 was recorded for the patients, and 0 to 3 prior chemotherapy regimens had been received by the patients. Progression-free survival longer than 6 months counted as durable clinical benefit, and TCR features were additionally tested against both progression-free and overall survival. The study was an exploratory multi-omic analysis of somatic, immune and clinical correlates of response to PD-L1 blockade with atezolizumab in urothelial cancer.

The CDR3 runs 16 residues from the cysteine to the phenylalanine. The DNA shown is the 48-base CDR3, in frame from base 1. Per the germline V gene, SGHDT is the CDR1 and YYEEEE is the CDR2. A distance of 15 bases separates the germline ends of V and J, which lose 4 bases and 2 bases respectively. On the study overall, not on this receptor specifically: Improved progression-free and overall survival was found to be associated with pretreatment peripheral blood TCR clonality below the median. Small sample size (n ≈ 30) and many exploratory analyses mean the results are intended to be hypothesis-generating. At 3 weeks after the start of treatment, tumor-associated TCR clones in peripheral blood had expanded more in patients with durable benefit (n ≈ 20, p = 0.022).

The cohort included 29 patients with locally advanced or metastatic urothelial carcinoma who were treated at Memorial Sloan Kettering on a trial protocol. Peripheral blood mononuclear cells were collected pretreatment and during treatment, with between 1 and 8 total time points obtained per patient. The Qiagen DNeasy Blood extraction kit was used to purify genomic DNA from total PBMCs and from tumor samples. Collected pretreatment and during treatment, PBMCs were isolated and stored as previously described. In the case of this clone: The antigen it binds to is not known. The input lacks base qualities; no much larger clone sits a single base away.

Synthetic TCR analog templates were spiked into each PCR so that absolute template abundance could be estimated from read counts. TCRbeta CDR3 regions were amplified from genomic DNA with bias-controlled V and J gene primers using the immunoSEQ assay. Sequencing of rearranged TCRbeta segments was done at approximately 20X coverage. Concerning the study's data processing: Sequencing errors were corrected by clustering, and CDR3s were annotated against IMGT so that V, D and J genes could be assigned. Downstream analyses used only productive TCRbeta rearrangements, leaving out any out-of-frame or stop-codon sequences. Clonality was calculated as one minus the Shannon entropy normalized by the log of the number of unique productive sequences. Clones differing between time points or between blood and tumor were identified by Fisher's exact test with Benjamini-Hochberg correction at adjusted p below 0.01. TCRdb re-hosts the immuneACCESS table, in-frame sequences only. Its copies lack some clones; in the studies checked, an unresolved V gene accounts for under half of them, and the cause for the rest is not known. Clone size and the V and J calls come from that table; the DNA yielded D and trimming. This sample lists 75,000 to 95,000 clones; 90% were detected once. The top ten constitute 8.5% to 9.5% of the sample.

This receptor was obtained from a man in his 60s with urothelial cancer. The chain uses TRBV5-6 and TRBJ2-2; possibly the D gene is TRBD1, per 5 matching bases. This sample comprised PBMCs, obtained around atezolizumab (anti-PD-L1) treatment. The CDR3 region reads CASSPKGQANTGELFF. The sequenced DNA: TGTGCCAGCAGCCCCAAGGGGCAGGCCAACACCGGGGAGCTGTTTTTT.